These 15 T cell receptor beta chains were all obtained from the same sample, sequenced in a study of CD4 T cells in relation to SARS-CoV-2 and coronaviruses. Before the COVID-19 pandemic, during about 2010-2018, CD4+ T cells were taken from unexposed donors. Only in-frame clones appear in the TCRdb table, and some are missing; sequencing was by immunoSEQ multiplex PCR. The table lists tens of thousands of clones, over 85% of them singletons. The sample comprised naive CD4+ T cells from PBMCs. Described subset: naive CD4+ T cells isolated by negative enrichment. The receptors shown here come from a human donor in good health.

The V and J genes are TRBV7-6 and TRBJ2-3, with no clear D. Germline V lookup: CDR1 SGHVS, CDR2 FNYEAQ. The V and J ends lost 5 bases and 0 bases respectively, with 15 bases between them. The CDR3 contains 16 residues. The DNA for the CDR3 is TGTGCCAGCAGCCCGGACCCCCCGACTAGCACAGATACGCAGTATTTT. Translation: CASSPDPPTSTDTQYF.

The rearrangement uses TRBV7-2 and TRBJ2-7; TRBD1 agrees at 7 bases. Germline V gives CDR1 SGHTA, CDR2 FQGNSA. With V trimmed by 5 bases and J by 2 bases, 3 bases remained unmatched. The CDR3 runs to 13 residues. The CDR3 here is CASSEGTAYEQYF. DNA of the CDR3: TGTGCCAGCAGCGAAGGGACAGCCTACGAGCAGTACTTC.

The V call is TRBV2, the J call TRBJ2-7; D possibly corresponds to TRBD2 (6 bases). Germline V gene lookup returns CDR1 SNHLY and CDR2 FYNNEI. This CDR3 spans 14 amino acids. V lost 8 bases and J 7 bases, leaving 21 bases between the germline ends. CDR3 in DNA: TGTGCCAGCGGCGTCGGGGAGGAATCGTGGGAGCAGTACTTC. The encoded protein is CASGVGEESWEQYF.

The CDR3 loop is CASSQQWNTGELFF. CDR3 nucleotide sequence: TGTGCCAGCAGCCAACAGTGGAACACCGGGGAGCTGTTTTTT. The chain joins TRBV7-2 to TRBJ2-2; no clear D. The length of the CDR3 is 14 residues. CDR1 and CDR2 from the germline V gene are SGHTA and FQGNSA. Trimming shortened V by 5 bases and J by 1 base, and 8 bases separated the two germline ends.

This rearrangement joins TRBV5-1 to TRBJ1-2, with 8 bases fitting TRBD1. This CDR3 spans 13 amino acids. Looked up from germline, CDR1 is SGHRS and CDR2 is YFSETQ. Unmatched junction bases numbered 6, after V lost 4 bases and J lost 7 bases. DNA of the CDR3: TGCGCCAGCAGCCCCGACAGGGGATCTGGCTACACCTTC. Encoded protein: CASSPDRGSGYTF.

J is TRBJ2-5 and V is TRBV4-1; 10 bases match TRBD2. CDR1 MGHRA and CDR2 YSYEKL come from the germline V gene. The trim removed 4 bases at V and 3 bases at J, leaving 2 bases unmatched. CDR3 length equals 14 residues. As DNA, the CDR3 is TGCGCCAGCAGCCTAGGACTAGCGGAAGAGACCCAGTACTTC. Encoded protein: CASSLGLAEETQYF.

The rearrangement links TRBV2 to TRBJ1-3; no clear D gene. The V end was cut by 2 bases, the J end by 0 bases, with 5 bases between. Germline assignment: CDR1 SNHLY and CDR2 FYNNEI. This CDR3 spans 14 amino acids. CDR3 DNA: TGTGCCAGCAGTGAACAGAACTCTGGAAACACCATATATTTT. This encodes CASSEQNSGNTIYF.

This chain connects TRBV28 to TRBJ2-1; D unclear. V was shortened by 4 bases and J by 9 bases, with 22 bases between the two germline ends. Germline V gives CDR1 MDHEN, CDR2 SYDVKM. The CDR3 covers 16 residues. CDR3 coding DNA: TGTGCCAGCAGTTCCCCCGGCAGGACGTTACATAGTGAGCAGTTCTTC. It encodes CASSSPGRTLHSEQFF.

The chain combines TRBV24-1 with TRBJ2-2; no clear D. With 0 bases removed from V and 6 bases from J, the gap between germline ends came to 7 bases. The CDR3 runs to 14 residues. Germline CDR1 KGHDR, CDR2 SFDVKD. CDR3 amino acids: CATSDLASSGELFF. The CDR3 nucleotides are TGTGCCACCAGTGATTTGGCGAGTTCCGGGGAGCTGTTTTTT.

CDR3 nucleotide sequence: TGTGCCAGCTCACCATACGTTACAGGGGGACAGCCCCAGCATTTT. Protein sequence: CASSPYVTGGQPQHF. The chain is built from TRBV18 and TRBJ1-5, with 8 positions matching TRBD1. Trimming cost V 2 bases and J 7 bases; bases outside gene matches: 7. Germline-derived CDR1 and CDR2 are KGHSH and LQKENI. The CDR3 has 15 amino acids.

The chain employs TRBV6-5 and TRBJ2-7; 9 nucleotides match TRBD1. CDR1 MNHEY and CDR2 SVGAGI come from the germline V gene. Germline trimming cut 0 bases from V and 4 bases from J; bases unmatched to any gene: 4. There are 15 residues in the CDR3. The CDR3: CASSYSGQGNYEQYF. In DNA, the CDR3 is TGTGCCAGCAGTTACTCGGGACAGGGAAATTACGAGCAGTACTTC.

The CDR3 reads CATTGQAESPLHF. The CDR3 DNA reads as TGTGCCACTACTGGACAGGCAGAGTCACCCCTCCACTTT. The genes are TRBV6-5 and TRBJ1-6, with TRBD1 matching 7 bases. The CDR3 is made up of 13 amino acids. CDR1 is MNHEY, CDR2 SVGAGI, per germline. With V trimmed by 10 bases and J by 10 bases, 10 bases remained unmatched.

The chain links TRBV5-1 to TRBJ2-2, with D perhaps assigned TRBD1 or TRBD2 (5 bases each). In germline, CDR1 is SGHRS, CDR2 YFSETQ. Trimming removed 0 bases at V and 6 bases at J, with 9 bases between. The CDR3 is 14 residues long. CDR3: CASSLAGRAGELFF. The CDR3, as DNA: TGCGCCAGCAGCTTGGCGGGACGGGCCGGGGAGCTGTTTTTT.

This rearrangement joins TRBV18 to TRBJ2-7, with a weak D call TRBD1 (6 bases). Germline-derived CDR1 and CDR2 are KGHSH and LQKENI. V shed 1 base and J shed 4 bases, with 11 bases lying between them. The CDR3 is 14 residues long. The DNA of the CDR3 is TGTGCCAGCTCACCACTGCCAGGGGAGTACGAGCAGTACTTC. Its translation: CASSPLPGEYEQYF.

The V gene is TRBV6-5, the J gene TRBJ2-5, with 8 bases matching TRBD2. The CDR3 extends over 15 amino acids. The germline V gene has CDR1 MNHEY and CDR2 SVGAGI. V was clipped by 6 bases and J by 2 bases; unmatched bases: 8. The CDR3 here is CASRGHGTRQETQYF. Written as DNA, the CDR3 is TGTGCCAGCAGGGGGCATGGGACTAGACAAGAGACCCAGTACTTC.